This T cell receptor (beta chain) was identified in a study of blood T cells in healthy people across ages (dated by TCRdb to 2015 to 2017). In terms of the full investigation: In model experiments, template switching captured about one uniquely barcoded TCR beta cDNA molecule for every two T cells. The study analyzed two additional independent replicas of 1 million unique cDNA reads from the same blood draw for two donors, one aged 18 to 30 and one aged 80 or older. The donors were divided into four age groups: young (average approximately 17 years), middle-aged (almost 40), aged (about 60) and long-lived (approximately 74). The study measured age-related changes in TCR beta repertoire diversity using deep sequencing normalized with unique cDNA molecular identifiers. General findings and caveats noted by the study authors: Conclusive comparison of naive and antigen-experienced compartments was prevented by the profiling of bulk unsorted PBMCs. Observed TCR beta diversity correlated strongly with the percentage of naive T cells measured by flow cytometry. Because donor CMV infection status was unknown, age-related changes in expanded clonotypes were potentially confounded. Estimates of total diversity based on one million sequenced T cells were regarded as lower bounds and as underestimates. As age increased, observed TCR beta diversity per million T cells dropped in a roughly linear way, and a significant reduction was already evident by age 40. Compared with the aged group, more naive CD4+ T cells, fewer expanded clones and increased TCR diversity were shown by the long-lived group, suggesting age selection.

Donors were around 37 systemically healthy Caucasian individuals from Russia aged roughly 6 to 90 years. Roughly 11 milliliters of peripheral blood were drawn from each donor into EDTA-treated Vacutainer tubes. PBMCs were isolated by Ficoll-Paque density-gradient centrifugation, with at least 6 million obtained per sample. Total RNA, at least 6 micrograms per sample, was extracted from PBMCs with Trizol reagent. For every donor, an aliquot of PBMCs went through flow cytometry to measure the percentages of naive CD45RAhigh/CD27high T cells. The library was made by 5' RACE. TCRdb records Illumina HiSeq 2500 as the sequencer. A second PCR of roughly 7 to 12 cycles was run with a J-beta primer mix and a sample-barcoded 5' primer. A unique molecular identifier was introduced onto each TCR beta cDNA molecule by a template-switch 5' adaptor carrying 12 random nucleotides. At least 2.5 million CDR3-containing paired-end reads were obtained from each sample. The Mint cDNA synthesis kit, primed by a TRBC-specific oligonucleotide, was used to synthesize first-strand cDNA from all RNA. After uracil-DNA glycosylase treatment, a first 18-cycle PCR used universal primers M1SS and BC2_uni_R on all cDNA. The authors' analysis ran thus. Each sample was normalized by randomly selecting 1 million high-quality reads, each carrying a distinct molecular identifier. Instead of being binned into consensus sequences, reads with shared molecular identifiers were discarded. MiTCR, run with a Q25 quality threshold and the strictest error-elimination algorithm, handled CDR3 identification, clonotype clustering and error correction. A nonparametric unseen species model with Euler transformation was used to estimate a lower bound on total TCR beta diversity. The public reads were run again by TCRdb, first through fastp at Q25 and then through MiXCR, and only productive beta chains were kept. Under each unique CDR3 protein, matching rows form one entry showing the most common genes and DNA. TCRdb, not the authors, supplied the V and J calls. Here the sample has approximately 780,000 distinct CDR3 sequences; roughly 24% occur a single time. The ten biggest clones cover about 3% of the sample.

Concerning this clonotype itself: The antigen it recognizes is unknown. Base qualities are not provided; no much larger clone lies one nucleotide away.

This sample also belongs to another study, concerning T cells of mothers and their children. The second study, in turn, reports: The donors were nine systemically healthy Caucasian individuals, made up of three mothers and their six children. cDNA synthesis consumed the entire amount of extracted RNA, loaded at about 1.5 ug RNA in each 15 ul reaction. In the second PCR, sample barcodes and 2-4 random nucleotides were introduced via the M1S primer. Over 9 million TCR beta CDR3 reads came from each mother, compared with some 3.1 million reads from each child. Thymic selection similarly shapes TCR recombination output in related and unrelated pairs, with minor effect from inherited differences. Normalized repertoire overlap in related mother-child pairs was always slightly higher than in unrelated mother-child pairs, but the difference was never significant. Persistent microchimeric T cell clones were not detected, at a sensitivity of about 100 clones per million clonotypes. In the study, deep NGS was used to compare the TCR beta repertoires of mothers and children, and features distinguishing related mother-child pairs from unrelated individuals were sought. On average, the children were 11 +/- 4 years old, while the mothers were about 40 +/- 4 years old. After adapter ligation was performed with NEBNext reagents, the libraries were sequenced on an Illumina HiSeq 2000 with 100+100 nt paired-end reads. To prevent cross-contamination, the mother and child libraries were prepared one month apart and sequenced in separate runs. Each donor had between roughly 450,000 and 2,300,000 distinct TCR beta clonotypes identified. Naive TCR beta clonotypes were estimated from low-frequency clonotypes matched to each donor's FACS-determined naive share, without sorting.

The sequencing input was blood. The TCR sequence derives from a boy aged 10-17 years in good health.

For the CDR3, the sequence is CASSLRTPHRYNEQFF. In nucleotides, the sequence is TGTGCCAGCAGTCTTCGGACTCCGCATCGCTACAATGAGCAGTTCTTC. The chain couples TRBV6-1 to TRBJ2-1; a weak D assignment points to TRBD2 (5 bases agree). CDR1 and CDR2, per the germline V gene, are MNHNS and SASEGT. V and J are truncated by 5 bases and 3 bases respectively, leaving an intervening sequence of 17 bases. From its cysteine to its phenylalanine, the CDR3 spans 16 amino acids. The read is trimmed to its CDR3 DNA, 48 bases read in frame from base 1.